Listed here are 29 T cell receptor beta chains from one sample, sequenced in a study of blood T cell repertoires in COVID-19. Repertoires were generated with immunoSEQ multiplex PCR, while TCRdb's copy carries only in-frame clones and drops some. This table holds fewer than 100,000 clones, 65% to 90% found once. The sequenced material came from peripheral blood. The receptors stem from a man aged 45-65 years with COVID-19, enrolled during active disease.

The gene calls are TRBV10-1 and TRBJ1-5; D uncertain. This CDR3 region has 13 residues. The germline gives CDR1 WNHNN, CDR2 SYGVQD (reference sequence). Between the trimmed V and J ends, which lost 1 base and 4 bases, there was a span of 5 bases. The CDR3 reads CASSEYGNQPQHF. The CDR3 DNA is TGCGCCAGCAGTGAGTACGGGAATCAGCCCCAGCATTTT.

This chain uses TRBV7-8 with TRBJ2-7; 8 positions agree with TRBD2. J gave up 4 bases and V 1 base, and 6 bases lay outside the gene matches. This CDR3 has 15 residues. Per germline, CDR1 SGHVS and CDR2 FQNEAQ. The CDR3 DNA is TGTGCCAGCAGCTTAGGAGCGGGAGTATGGTACGAGCAGTACTTC. Amino acid sequence: CASSLGAGVWYEQYF.

The chain is built from TRBV19 and TRBJ1-1; no clear D. This CDR3 comprises 16 residues. V was shortened by 4 bases and J by 0 bases, with 15 bases between the two germline ends. CDR1 is LNHDA and CDR2 is SQIVND in the germline V gene (reference sequence). CDR3 residues: CASSRVKEIVNTEAFF. DNA of the CDR3: TGTGCCAGTAGTAGGGTTAAGGAGATCGTGAACACTGAAGCTTTCTTT.

The chain joins TRBV28 to TRBJ2-3; 9 bases line up with TRBD2. CDR1 MDHEN and CDR2 SYDVKM come from the germline V gene. The CDR3 loop spans 16 amino acids. The junction had 6 bases not matched to a gene; V was cut back by 4 bases and J by 1 base. The CDR3 sequence is CASSYRLAARTDTQYF. In DNA form, the CDR3 reads TGTGCCAGCAGTTACCGACTAGCGGCTCGCACAGATACGCAGTATTTT.

This chain uses TRBV28 with TRBJ1-6; unclear D gene. V was clipped by 6 bases and J by 3 bases, with 12 bases between them. This CDR3 region has 15 residues. Germline V gives CDR1 MDHEN, CDR2 SYDVKM. CDR3 nucleotide sequence: TGTGCCAGCAGCCGCCGGGAGGGCTATAATTCACCCCTCCACTTT. Protein: CASSRREGYNSPLHF.

The chain recombines TRBV10-3 with TRBJ2-2, with a tentative D call TRBD2 (6 bases). The CDR3 loop spans 13 amino acids. Trimming shortened V by 9 bases and J by 2 bases, and 10 bases separated the two germline ends. Germline V gene data show CDR1 as ENHRY and CDR2 as SYGVKD. This CDR3 is CAIEEGNTGELFF. CDR3 bases: TGTGCCATAGAGGAGGGTAACACCGGGGAGCTGTTTTTT.

The chain links TRBV6-5 to TRBJ2-2, with D possibly being TRBD1 (6 bases). The CDR3 sequence is 15 residues long. Germline loops: CDR1 MNHEY, CDR2 SVGAGI. V was clipped by 3 bases and J by 6 bases, with 14 bases between them. The CDR3 region is CASSYYGQRPGELFF. The CDR3 DNA reads as TGTGCCAGCAGTTATTACGGACAGCGTCCCGGGGAGCTGTTTTTT.

The chain is built from TRBV7-9 and TRBJ1-2; D not resolved. Trimming removed 1 base at V and 5 bases at J, with 14 bases between. The CDR3 has 15 residues. CDR1 is SEHNR and CDR2 is FQNEAQ in the germline V gene (reference sequence). The CDR3 here is CASSLGGSSGYGYTF. The CDR3 DNA sequence: TGTGCCAGCAGCTTAGGCGGGTCCTCAGGTTATGGCTACACCTTC.

The V gene is TRBV5-6, the J gene TRBJ1-1; D possibly corresponds to TRBD1 (5 bases). Germline V CDR1 and CDR2: SGHDT, YYEEEE. The V and J ends lost 4 bases and 4 bases respectively, with 14 bases between them. This CDR3 has 14 amino acids. The CDR3 bases are TGTGCCAGCAGCCCCCGGAGGGACCTCACTGAAGCTTTCTTT. Translation: CASSPRRDLTEAFF.

This chain's CDR3 is CASSVARQGMADYGYTF. The CDR3 nucleotides read TGTGCCAGCAGCGTAGCTAGGCAGGGAATGGCGGACTATGGCTACACCTTC. The chain couples TRBV9 to TRBJ1-2; D is possibly TRBD1 (5 bases). CDR3 length: 17 amino acids. The ends were cut back, 0 bases at V and 3 bases at J, with 18 bases in the middle. Germline-derived CDR1 and CDR2 are SGDLS and YYNGEE. Full variable domain (outside the CDR3, taken from reference TRBV9 and TRBJ1-2): DSGVTQTPKHLITATGQRVTLRCSPRSGDLSVYWYQQSLDQGLQFLIQYYNGEERAKGNILERFSAQQFPDLHSELNLSSLELGDSALYFCASSVARQGMADYGYTFGSGTRLTVV.

The chain joins TRBV6-5 to TRBJ1-5; tentatively, D is TRBD1 (5 bases). The V gene lost 8 bases and the J gene lost 1 base, with 12 bases spanning the gap. Germline V gene sequence: CDR1 MNHEY, CDR2 SVGAGI. This CDR3 comprises 14 residues. The CDR3 reads CASLGAWSNQPQHF. CDR3 sequence (DNA): TGTGCCAGCCTAGGGGCATGGAGCAATCAGCCCCAGCATTTT.

The gene calls are TRBV5-4 and TRBJ1-1; D unclear. V dropped 3 bases and J dropped 3 bases, with 12 bases sitting between them. This CDR3 is 14 amino acids long. The germline gives CDR1 SGHNT, CDR2 YYREEE (reference sequence). The DNA of the CDR3 is TGTGCCAGCAGCTGGGAGGGCAAGTACACTGAAGCTTTCTTT. Translating gives CASSWEGKYTEAFF.

The rearrangement uses TRBV10-3 and TRBJ1-5, with 7 bases fitting TRBD1. J lost 1 base, V lost 4 bases, and 4 bases had no gene match. This CDR3 comprises 15 residues. CDR1 and CDR2 (germline): ENHRY, SYGVKD. As DNA, the CDR3 is TGTGCCATCAGTGCCTCGGGACAGAGCAATCAGCCCCAGCATTTT. Its protein product is CAISASGQSNQPQHF.

The rearrangement uses TRBV11-2 and TRBJ2-3; tentative D call: TRBD2 (6 bases). The germline V gene has CDR1 SGHAT and CDR2 FQNNGV. The V gene lost 3 bases and the J gene lost 2 bases, with 12 bases spanning the gap. The CDR3 is 15 residues long. CDR3 protein: CASSLGRGSTDTQYF. CDR3 nucleotides: TGTGCCAGCAGCTTGGGACGGGGGTCCACAGATACGCAGTATTTT.

This clone was detected only a few times. The rearrangement uses TRBV2 and TRBJ1-5, with a tentative D call TRBD1 (5 bases). Germline V CDR1 and CDR2: SNHLY, FYNNEI. Trimming removed 5 bases at V and 11 bases at J, with 16 bases between. The CDR3 contains 13 residues. DNA of the CDR3: TGTGCCAGCAGTCCCAACCTCCGGGGGGCCCAGCATTTT. Protein sequence: CASSPNLRGAQHF.

In nucleotides, the CDR3 is TGTGCCAGCAGTGAAGCTTGGTACCCTAAAAGGACTAGCCCTTATGACAATGAGCAGTTCTTC. Its translation is CASSEAWYPKRTSPYDNEQFF. V usage is TRBV2 and J usage is TRBJ2-1; the match to TRBD2 covers 8 bases. CDR1 SNHLY and CDR2 FYNNEI come from the germline V gene. Losses at the gene ends were 0 bases for V and 5 bases for J; bases not matched to a gene: 21. The CDR3 length is 21 residues. Based on the CDR3 plus reference TRBV2 and TRBJ2-1, the full variable domain is EPEVTQTPSHQVTQMGQEVILRCVPISNHLYFYWYRQILGQKVEFLVSFYNNEISEKSEIFDDQFSVERPDGSNFTLKIRSTKLEDSAMYFCASSEAWYPKRTSPYDNEQFFGPGTRLTVL.

The V gene is TRBV5-1, the J gene TRBJ2-7, with D tentatively TRBD2 (5 bases). CDR1 and CDR2 (germline): SGHRS, YFSETQ. This CDR3 region has 14 residues. Deletions cut 0 bases from V and 3 bases from J, with 10 bases between. This CDR3 reads CASSLAGGYYEQYF. The CDR3 nucleotides are TGCGCCAGCAGCTTGGCCGGAGGTTACTACGAGCAGTACTTC.

V usage is TRBV15 and J usage is TRBJ2-5; TRBD2 agrees at 8 bases. CDR3 length equals 14 residues. The ends lost 3 bases at V and 4 bases at J; junction bases unmatched: 4. Per germline, CDR1 LNHNV and CDR2 YYDKDF (reference sequence). CDR3: CATSSAGLAETQYF. The CDR3 DNA sequence: TGTGCCACCAGCAGCGCCGGACTAGCAGAGACCCAGTACTTC.

This clone was recorded once. CDR3 in DNA: TGCGCCAGCAGCTCACTCAGTAGCGGGAGGGGGTCCGTGCATACGCAGTATTTT. Amino acids: CASSSLSSGRGSVHTQYF. The genes are TRBV5-1 and TRBJ2-3; 11 bases agree with TRBD2. J lost 7 bases, V lost 3 bases, and 16 bases had no gene match. The CDR3 loop spans 18 amino acids. CDR1 and CDR2 from the germline V gene are SGHRS and YFSETQ.

The CDR3 DNA reads as TGTGCCAGCAGTCAGGGAACCCCTCAGCCCCAGCATTTT. It yields the protein CASSQGTPQPQHF. The chain couples TRBV6-1 to TRBJ1-5; TRBD1 is a possible D gene (5 bases). Germline CDR1 reads MNHNS; CDR2 reads SASEGT. This CDR3 has 13 amino acids. V dropped 5 bases and J dropped 6 bases, with 11 bases sitting between them.

V usage is TRBV6-1 and J usage is TRBJ1-5, with 10 bases matching TRBD1. Germline V lookup: CDR1 MNHNS, CDR2 SASEGT. The CDR3 length is 16 residues. V lost 3 bases, J lost 5 bases, and 7 bases stayed unmatched. The CDR3 DNA follows: TGTGCCAGCAGTGACATAAGGGACAGGGGCCATCAGCCCCAGCATTTT. It is translated as CASSDIRDRGHQPQHF.

The rearrangement joins TRBV11-3 to TRBJ2-4; 9 positions agree with TRBD1. Germline values: CDR1 SGHNT, CDR2 YENEEA. Germline trimming cut 5 bases from V and 8 bases from J; bases unmatched to any gene: 7. The CDR3 is 14 amino acids. CDR3: CASSLGGQGDIQYF. In DNA, the CDR3 is TGTGCCAGCAGCCTGGGGGGACAGGGAGACATTCAGTACTTC.

This rearrangement joins TRBV28 to TRBJ1-5, with D possibly matching TRBD1 (6 bases). From germline, CDR1 is MDHEN and CDR2 SYDVKM. Trimming pared 7 bases from V and 5 bases from J, leaving 15 bases between. The CDR3 has 14 residues. In DNA, the CDR3 is TGTGCCAGCACCCTACAGGGCAGGGATCAGCCCCAGCATTTT. It encodes CASTLQGRDQPQHF.

Details on this clone: Other nucleotide sequences from this sample produce the same CDR3. The rearrangement joins TRBV28 to TRBJ2-7; 8 bases fit TRBD2. Unmatched junction bases numbered 13, after V lost 8 bases and J lost 7 bases. Germline assignment: CDR1 MDHEN and CDR2 SYDVKM. CDR3 length equals 14 residues. CDR3 amino acids: CASRRGGRGREQYF. The CDR3, as DNA: TGTGCCAGCCGTCGGGGGGGGAGGGGGAGAGAGCAGTACTTC.

The chain links TRBV6-5 to TRBJ2-5; D unresolved. Germline-derived CDR1 and CDR2 are MNHEY and SVGAGI. The V end was cut by 8 bases, the J end by 10 bases, with 14 bases between. The CDR3 sequence is 11 residues long. The CDR3: CASVTVPFQYF. The DNA for the CDR3 is TGTGCCAGCGTCACAGTTCCCTTCCAGTACTTC.

The chain joins TRBV19 to TRBJ1-5, with 7 bases that match TRBD1. The CDR3 runs 17 residues. The germline CDR1 and CDR2 sequences are LNHDA and SQIVND (reference sequence). V gave up 0 bases and J gave up 3 bases; unmatched junction bases: 8. The CDR3 nucleotides are TGTGCCAGTAGTATAGATTACAGGGGATTTATCAATCAGCCCCAGCATTTT. Amino acids: CASSIDYRGFINQPQHF.

The rearrangement uses TRBV7-2 and TRBJ2-5, with D perhaps TRBD1 (6 bases). This CDR3 has 14 residues. Trimming pared 2 bases from V and 5 bases from J, leaving 12 bases between. Germline CDR1 reads SGHTA; CDR2 reads FQGNSA. DNA of the CDR3: TGTGCCAGCAGCTTAAATCAAGGGGGTGAGACCCAGTACTTC. This codes for CASSLNQGGETQYF.

The rearrangement uses TRBV6-5 and TRBJ1-2; unclear D gene. V was cut by 0 bases and J by 7 bases, with 12 bases left in between. The CDR3 has 14 amino acids. CDR1 is MNHEY and CDR2 is SVGAGI in the germline V gene. DNA for the CDR3: TGTGCCAGCAGTTACTCGAACCAGGTGGTTGGCTACACCTTC. Translating gives CASSYSNQVVGYTF.

The V call is TRBV27, the J call TRBJ1-5, with D tentatively TRBD1 (6 bases). In germline, CDR1 is MNHEY, CDR2 SMNVEV (reference sequence). CDR3 length: 15 residues. V lost 1 base and J 3 bases, leaving 10 bases between the germline ends. CDR3 DNA sequence: TGTGCCAGCAGTTTATGGGGGCGCGTCAATCAGCCCCAGCATTTT. Protein: CASSLWGRVNQPQHF.